One T cell receptor beta chain is described in this entry. This clone was detected a few times. Its specific antigen is unknown. No clone much larger than this one lies a single base away; base qualities are absent. The germline V gene sets CDR1 to SQVTM and CDR2 to ANQGSEA. The CDR3 holds 13 amino acids from the cysteine to the phenylalanine. CDR3 DNA is the only sequence kept; it has 39 bases, read in frame from the first base. The germline ends are 11 bases apart after V is trimmed by 5 bases and J by 6 bases. In this study, focal radiation therapy paired with CTLA-4 blockade (ipilimumab) was tested in patients who had chemo-refractory metastatic non-small-cell lung cancer. The library was made by the immunoSEQ multiplex PCR assay. The clones in this table, taken by TCRdb from immuneACCESS, are in-frame only. Not every clone is retained; where verified, under half of the shortfall comes from an unresolved V gene, and the cause of the rest is unknown. Counted in this sample were about 23,000 clones; 71% of them appeared once. In total, the top ten clones hold roughly 3.3% of the sample.

The sample belongs to a study of radiotherapy plus CTLA-4 blockade in lung cancer (dated by TCRdb to between 2018 and 2020). In terms of the full investigation: Among enrolled patients, around 20% had an objective response and 25% to 35% reached disease control. General findings and caveats noted by the study authors: After treatment with radiotherapy and ipilimumab, TCR clones that came from tumors expanded in the peripheral blood. Increased serum interferon-beta after radiation, together with early dynamic changes in blood T cell clones, were reported to be the strongest predictors of response.

The input for sequencing was peripheral blood, taken from a patient treated with radiotherapy plus ipilimumab. This TCR was sampled from a human donor with non-small cell lung cancer whose response to radiotherapy plus ipilimumab could not be evaluated. Rearrangement joined TRBV29-1 to TRBJ1-6; TRBD1 is possibly the D segment (5 matching bases). The CDR3 in this case is CSVSSGINSPLHF. DNA sequence: TGCAGCGTTTCCTCAGGGATTAATTCACCCCTCCACTTT.